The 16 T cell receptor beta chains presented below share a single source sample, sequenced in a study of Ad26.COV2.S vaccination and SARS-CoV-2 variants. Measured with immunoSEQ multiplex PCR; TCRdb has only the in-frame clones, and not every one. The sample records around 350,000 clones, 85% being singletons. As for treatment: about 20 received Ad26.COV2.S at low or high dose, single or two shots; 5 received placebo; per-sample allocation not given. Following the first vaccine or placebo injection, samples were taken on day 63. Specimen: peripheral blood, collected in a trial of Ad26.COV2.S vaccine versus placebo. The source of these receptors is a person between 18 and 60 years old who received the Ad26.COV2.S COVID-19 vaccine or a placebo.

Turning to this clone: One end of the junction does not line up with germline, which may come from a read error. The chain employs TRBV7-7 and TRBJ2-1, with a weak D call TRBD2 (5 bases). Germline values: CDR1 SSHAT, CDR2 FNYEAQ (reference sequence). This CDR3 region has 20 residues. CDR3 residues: CASSNLDLARKAISYNEQFF. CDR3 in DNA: TGTGCTAGCAGCAATTTAGACCTAGCACGGAAAGCTATCTCCTACAATGAGCAGTTCTTC.

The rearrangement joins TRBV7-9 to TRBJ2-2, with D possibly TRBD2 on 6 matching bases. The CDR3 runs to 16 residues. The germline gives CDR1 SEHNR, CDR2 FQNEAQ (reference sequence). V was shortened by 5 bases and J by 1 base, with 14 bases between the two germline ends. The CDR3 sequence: CASSVGAGKNTGELFF. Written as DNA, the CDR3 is TGTGCCAGCAGCGTCGGCGCGGGAAAGAACACCGGGGAGCTGTTTTTT.

CDR3 in amino acids: CASSTHTSGSHEQYF. DNA for the CDR3: TGTGCCAGTAGTACTCACACTAGCGGGAGCCACGAGCAGTACTTC. V gene TRBV19 combines with J gene TRBJ2-7; 11 bases agree with TRBD2. Germline V gene data show CDR1 as LNHDA and CDR2 as SQIVND (reference sequence). The junction had 7 bases not matched to a gene; V was cut back by 4 bases and J by 5 bases. The CDR3 totals 15 residues.

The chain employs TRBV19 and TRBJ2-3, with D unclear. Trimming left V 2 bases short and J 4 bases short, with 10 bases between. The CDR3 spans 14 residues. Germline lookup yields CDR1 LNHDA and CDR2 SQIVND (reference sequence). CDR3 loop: CASSINYGADTQYF. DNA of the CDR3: TGTGCCAGTAGTATAAATTATGGGGCAGATACGCAGTATTTT.

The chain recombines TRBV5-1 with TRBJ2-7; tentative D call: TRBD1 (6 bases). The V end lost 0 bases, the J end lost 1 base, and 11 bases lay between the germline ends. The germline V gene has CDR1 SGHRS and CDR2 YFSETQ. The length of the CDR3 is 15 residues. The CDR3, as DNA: TGCGCCAGCAGCTTGGGACAGGCAAGATCCTACGAGCAGTACTTC. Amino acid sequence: CASSLGQARSYEQYF.

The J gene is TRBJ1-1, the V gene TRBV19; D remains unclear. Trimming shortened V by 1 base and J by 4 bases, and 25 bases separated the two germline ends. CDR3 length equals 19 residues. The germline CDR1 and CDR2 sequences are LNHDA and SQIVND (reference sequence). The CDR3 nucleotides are TGTGCCAGTAGTATAGTAGCCCATTCTTCCACAATTTTGGGCACTGAAGCTTTCTTT. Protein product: CASSIVAHSSTILGTEAFF.

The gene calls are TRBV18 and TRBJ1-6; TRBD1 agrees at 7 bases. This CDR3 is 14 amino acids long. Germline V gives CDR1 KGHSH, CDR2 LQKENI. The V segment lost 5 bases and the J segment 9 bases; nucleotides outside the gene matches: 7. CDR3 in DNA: TGTGCCAGCTCAGACTACAGGGGTGGTTCACCCCTCCACTTT. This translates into CASSDYRGGSPLHF.

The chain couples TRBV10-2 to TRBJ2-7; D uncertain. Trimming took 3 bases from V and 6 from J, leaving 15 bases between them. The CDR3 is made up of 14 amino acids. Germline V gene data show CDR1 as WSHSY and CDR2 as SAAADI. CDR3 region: CASSDSARTSEQYF. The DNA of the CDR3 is TGCGCCAGCAGTGACTCGGCCAGGACCTCCGAGCAGTACTTC.

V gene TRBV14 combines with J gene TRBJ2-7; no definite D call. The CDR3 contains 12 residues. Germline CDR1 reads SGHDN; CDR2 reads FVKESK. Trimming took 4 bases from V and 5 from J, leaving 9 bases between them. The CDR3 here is CASSPGYDEQYF. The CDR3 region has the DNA TGTGCCAGCAGCCCCGGATACGACGAGCAGTACTTC.

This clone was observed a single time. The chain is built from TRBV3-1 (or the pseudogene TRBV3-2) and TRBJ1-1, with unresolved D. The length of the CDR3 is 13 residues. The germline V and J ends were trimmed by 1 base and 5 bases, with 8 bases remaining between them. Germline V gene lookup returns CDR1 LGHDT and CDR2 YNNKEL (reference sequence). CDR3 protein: CASSQGWATEAFF. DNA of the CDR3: TGTGCCAGCAGCCAAGGGTGGGCGACTGAAGCTTTCTTT.

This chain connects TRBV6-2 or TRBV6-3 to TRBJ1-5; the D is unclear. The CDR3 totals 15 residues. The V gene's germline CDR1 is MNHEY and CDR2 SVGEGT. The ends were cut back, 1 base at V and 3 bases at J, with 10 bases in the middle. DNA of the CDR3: TGTGCCAGCAGTTACTACCAGTCCGTCAATCAGCCCCAGCATTTT. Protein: CASSYYQSVNQPQHF.

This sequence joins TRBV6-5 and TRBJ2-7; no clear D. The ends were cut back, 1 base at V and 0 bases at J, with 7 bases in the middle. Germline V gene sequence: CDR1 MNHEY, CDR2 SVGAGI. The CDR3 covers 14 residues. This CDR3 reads CASSYYINSYEQYF. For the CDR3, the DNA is TGTGCCAGCAGTTACTACATCAACTCCTACGAGCAGTACTTC.

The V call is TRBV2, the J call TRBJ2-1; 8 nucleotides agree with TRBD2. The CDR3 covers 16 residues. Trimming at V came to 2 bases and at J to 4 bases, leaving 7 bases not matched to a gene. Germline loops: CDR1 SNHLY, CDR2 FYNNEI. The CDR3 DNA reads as TGTGCCAGCAGTGAACCCCCCGCGGGAGGTTACAATGAGCAGTTCTTC. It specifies CASSEPPAGGYNEQFF.

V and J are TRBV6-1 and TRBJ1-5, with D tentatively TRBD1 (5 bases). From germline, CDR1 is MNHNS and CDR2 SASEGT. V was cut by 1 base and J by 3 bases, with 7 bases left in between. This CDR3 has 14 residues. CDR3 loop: CASSEVGVNQPQHF. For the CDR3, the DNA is TGTGCCAGCAGTGAAGTAGGGGTCAATCAGCCCCAGCATTTT.

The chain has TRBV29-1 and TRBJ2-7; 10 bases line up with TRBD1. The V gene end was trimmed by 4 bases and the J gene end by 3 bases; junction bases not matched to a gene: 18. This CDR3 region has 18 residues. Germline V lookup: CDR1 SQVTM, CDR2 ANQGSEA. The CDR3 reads CSVAGGTMTGGDLYEQYF. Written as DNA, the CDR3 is TGCAGCGTTGCAGGAGGGACGATGACAGGGGGCGATCTCTACGAGCAGTACTTC.

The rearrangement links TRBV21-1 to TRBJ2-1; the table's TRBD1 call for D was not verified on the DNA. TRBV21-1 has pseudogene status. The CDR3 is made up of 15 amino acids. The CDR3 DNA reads TGTGCCAGCAGCAACCGGGACAGCTCCTACAATGAGCAGTTCTTC. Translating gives CASSNRDSSYNEQFF.